The present TCR beta chain was sequenced within a study of blood T cell repertoires in COVID-19 (dated by TCRdb to the early 2020s). Broadly, across the study: Samples covering the acute and convalescent phases of COVID-19 were provided by collaborators in the United States, Italy and Spain. The material from the prospective study consisted of cDNA or gDNA derived from T cells, B-cell-depleted T cells, or PBMCs. Deeply sampled blood TCRbeta repertoires from subjects exposed to, actively infected with, or recovered from COVID-19 were included in the dataset. The repertoires were released in a freely available public database meant as a resource for research on the immune response to SARS-CoV-2. Samples came from the ongoing ImmuneRACE study (first 160 participants) plus 1,254 subjects from 6 global collaborators. Nearly every sample came with metadata listing a de-identified subject ID, COVID-19 status, age in years and sex. Where available, HLA class I and class II types were taken from metadata supplied by the sample provider and were not determined by assay-based typing. Findings and caveats that apply to the study as a whole: The amount of clinical and demographic metadata varied by source and participant and was provided uncurated.

The germline V gene (reference sequence) gives CDR1 as LGHDT and CDR2 as YNNKEL. V sheds 1 base and J sheds 6 bases, leaving 7 bases between their ends. The CDR3, cysteine through phenylalanine, is 12 amino acids long. The sequence is cut down to CDR3 DNA, 36 bases in frame from base 1. Regarding this clone: It has no known antigen specificity. Base qualities are not recorded, but no much larger clone differs from it by a single base.

TCRbeta CDR3 regions were amplified from genomic DNA using the immunoSEQ Assay, a bias-controlled multiplex PCR. The original pipeline was this. The number of nucleated cells in each sample was estimated by amplification of reference gene primers within the assay. To quantify the absolute abundance of each unique TCRbeta CDR3 rearrangement, sequence reads were collapsed and filtered. For each sample, productive Simpson clonality was calculated as the square root of Simpson's diversity index across productive rearrangements. Here the immuneACCESS table is served through TCRdb, limited to in-frame sequences with V and J called. Missing clones are a known gap in these copies; in checked studies unresolved V genes cover under half, and the rest lacks a known reason. The DNA gave D and trimming, while V, J and clone size come from that table. The sample profile shows 230,000 or so clones; about 91% of them were found once. The leading ten clones occupy roughly 14% of the sample.

Participants in the prospective study were enrolled through a virtual design, were aged roughly 18 to 100 years, and lived in 24 United States geographic areas. In the prospective study, participants were assigned to cohorts based on the clinical history participants reported in a screening survey and a study questionnaire. In the prospective study, whole blood, serum and a nasopharyngeal or oropharyngeal swab were collected from each participant by mobile phlebotomists. Prospective study participants could optionally give additional blood draws and questionnaires over an approximately two-month period. Blood samples from the prospective study were shipped frozen or at room temperature prior to DNA extraction.

The sample was PBMCs or T cells enriched from blood (not recorded which). This chain is built from TRBV3-1 (or the pseudogene TRBV3-2) and TRBJ2-7; a tentative D call is TRBD1 (6 bases match). This sequence was found in a woman aged 45-59 years with acute COVID-19. For the CDR3, the sequence is CASSQGGGEQYF. Read as DNA, the sequence is TGTGCCAGCAGCCAAGGAGGGGGCGAGCAGTACTTC.